A single sample gave rise to the 27 T cell receptor beta chains below, sequenced in a study of cytomegalovirus exposure and HLA in healthy donors. Researchers ran the PCR with 60 Vbeta and 13 Jbeta primers. TCRdb keeps only in-frame clones here, not all; method: immunoSEQ multiplex PCR. Of over 70,000 clones listed, 60% to 80% are singletons. The sequenced sample consisted of PBMCs. All receptors come from a man aged 25 to 45 in good health and CMV-seronegative.

The chain uses TRBV5-1 and TRBJ1-4; TRBD1 aligns across 8 bases. This CDR3 comprises 15 residues. Germline-derived CDR1 and CDR2 are SGHRS and YFSETQ. The V gene end was trimmed by 2 bases and the J gene end by 3 bases; junction bases not matched to a gene: 3. CDR3 coding DNA: TGCGCCAGCAGCTTCGAACAGGGGGCTAATGAAAAACTGTTTTTT. This translates into CASSFEQGANEKLFF.

The chain uses TRBV4-1 and TRBJ2-3, with 8 bases lining up with TRBD2. This CDR3 contains 17 residues. V dropped 2 bases and J dropped 3; count of bases not matched to a gene: 10. Germline assignment: CDR1 MGHRA and CDR2 YSYEKL. The CDR3 DNA follows: TGCGCCAGCAGCCAACAAAATAGCGGGGCCGGTACAGATACGCAGTATTTT. This encodes CASSQQNSGAGTDTQYF.

This chain connects TRBV29-1 to TRBJ2-3, with 8 bases lining up with TRBD2. Germline V lookup: CDR1 SQVTM, CDR2 ANQGSEA. This CDR3 contains 16 residues. J gave up 0 bases and V 6 bases, and 11 bases lay outside the gene matches. This CDR3 is CSVAGRAGSSTDTQYF. The CDR3, as DNA: TGCAGCGTAGCCGGGAGGGCTGGGTCTAGCACAGATACGCAGTATTTT.

The rearrangement joins TRBV9 to TRBJ2-1; tentatively, D is TRBD2 (5 bases). The CDR3 covers 15 residues. In germline, CDR1 is SGDLS, CDR2 YYNGEE. V lost 4 bases, J lost 8 bases, and 19 bases lay in between. CDR3 region: CASSISAESWHEQFF. CDR3 coding DNA: TGTGCCAGCAGCATCTCAGCGGAAAGTTGGCATGAGCAGTTCTTC.

This clone appeared a single time. CDR3 DNA sequence: TGCGCCAGCAGCTTGGGGATAGCGGGAGAGACCTACGAGCAGTACTTC. Translation gives CASSLGIAGETYEQYF. J is TRBJ2-7 and V is TRBV5-1; TRBD2 aligns across 9 bases. Germline V gene sequence: CDR1 SGHRS, CDR2 YFSETQ. The J segment lost 2 bases and the V segment lost 0 bases, leaving 6 bases of the junction unmatched. The CDR3 is made up of 16 amino acids. Looking up the rest from reference TRBV5-1 and TRBJ2-7 gives the full variable domain: KAGVTQTPRYLIKTRGQQVTLSCSPISGHRSVSWYQQTPGQGLQFLFEYFSETQRNKGNFPGRFSGRQFSNSRSEMNVSTLELGDSALYLCASSLGIAGETYEQYFGPGTRLTVT.

V gene TRBV28 combines with J gene TRBJ1-2; 7 bases line up with TRBD1. Trimming took 4 bases from V and 4 from J; bases not matched to a gene: 6. Per germline, CDR1 MDHEN and CDR2 SYDVKM. This CDR3 has 14 residues. The CDR3 reads CASSSGTEVYGYTF. The CDR3 DNA reads as TGTGCCAGCAGTTCCGGGACAGAAGTCTATGGCTACACCTTC.

This clone was counted a single time. Additional DNA sequences in this sample encode the identical CDR3. V usage is TRBV4-2 and J usage is TRBJ2-7; 7 bases line up with TRBD1. The CDR3 covers 15 residues. J was trimmed by 7 bases and V by 1 base; bases with no gene match: 10. Germline assignment: CDR1 LGHNA and CDR2 YNFKEQ. The DNA of the CDR3 is TGTGCCAGCAGCCAAGGGCGAGGGGGCGTTGATGAGCAGTACTTC. This gives the protein CASSQGRGGVDEQYF.

This clone was seen only once. The chain joins TRBV28 to TRBJ2-3; the D gene is possibly TRBD2 (6 bases). This CDR3 spans 14 amino acids. Germline V gene sequence: CDR1 MDHEN, CDR2 SYDVKM. Trimming removed 6 bases at V and 0 bases at J, with 10 bases between. CDR3 sequence reads: CASSTTSSTDTQYF. The DNA of the CDR3 is TGTGCCAGCAGCACGACTAGTAGCACAGATACGCAGTATTTT. Filled out from reference TRBV28 and TRBJ2-3, the complete variable domain reads DVKVTQSSRYLVKRTGEKVFLECVQDMDHENMFWYRQDPGLGLRLIYFSYDVKMKEKGDIPEGYSVSREKKERFSLILESASTNQTSMYLCASSTTSSTDTQYFGPGTRLTVL.

The CDR3 sequence: CASSYKRPTVGEQYF. The DNA for the CDR3 is TGTGCCAGCAGTTACAAAAGACCGACAGTGGGCGAGCAGTACTTC. The V and J genes are TRBV27 and TRBJ2-5, with D possibly TRBD1 on 5 matching bases. The last part of the DNA fits TRBJ2-7 better; the J call may be wrong. CDR3 length: 15 amino acids. Germline CDR1 MNHEY, CDR2 SMNVEV (reference sequence).

V is TRBV5-5 and J is TRBJ2-1, with TRBD1 identical over 8 bases. With V trimmed by 5 bases and J by 3 bases, 7 bases remained unmatched. Germline CDR1 and CDR2: SGHKS and YYEKEE (reference sequence). This CDR3 is built from 15 residues. The CDR3 region has the DNA TGTGCCAGCAGACTCCAGGGGGCGCGCTACAATGAGCAGTTCTTC. Amino acid sequence: CASRLQGARYNEQFF. Full variable domain (remainder filled in from reference TRBV5-5 and TRBJ2-1): DAGVTQSPTHLIKTRGQQVTLRCSPISGHKSVSWYQQVLGQGPQFIFQYYEKEERGRGNFPDRFSARQFPNYSSELNVNALLLGDSALYLCASRLQGARYNEQFFGPGTRLTVL.

The chain is built from TRBV28 and TRBJ2-1; 14 bases line up with TRBD2. The CDR3 is 16 residues long. Germline assignment: CDR1 MDHEN and CDR2 SYDVKM. The trim removed 5 bases at V and 8 bases at J, leaving 8 bases unmatched. The CDR3 DNA reads as TGTGCCAGCAGTACCACCGGGACTAGCGGGAGTTATGAGCAGTTCTTC. Translation gives CASSTTGTSGSYEQFF.

This sequence joins TRBV18 and TRBJ1-4; D possibly corresponds to TRBD1 (6 bases). Trimming removed 4 bases from V and 6 bases from J, with 15 bases in between. The CDR3 is made up of 15 amino acids. The germline V gene has CDR1 KGHSH and CDR2 LQKENI. DNA for the CDR3: TGTGCCAGCTCACGGGGGACACTTTATTATGAAAAACTGTTTTTT. Its translation: CASSRGTLYYEKLFF.

The rearrangement uses TRBV29-1 and TRBJ2-1; tentatively, D is TRBD2 (6 bases). V was shortened by 3 bases and J by 3 bases, with 9 bases between the two germline ends. Germline V lookup: CDR1 SQVTM, CDR2 ANQGSEA. This CDR3 has 13 amino acids. The CDR3 region is CSVDTSRYNEQFF. CDR3 nucleotide sequence: TGCAGCGTTGATACTAGCCGCTACAATGAGCAGTTCTTC.

Relative to its sample, this clone is medium-sized (0.01 to 0.1%). This chain connects TRBV6-1 to TRBJ2-2; TRBD2 agrees at 9 bases. V gave up 0 bases and J gave up 4 bases; unmatched junction bases: 0. The CDR3 contains 15 residues. Germline V CDR1 and CDR2: MNHNS, SASEGT. The CDR3 loop reads CASSEASGSTGELFF. In DNA form, the CDR3 reads TGTGCCAGCAGTGAAGCTAGCGGGAGCACCGGGGAGCTGTTTTTT.

V is TRBV2 and J is TRBJ2-2, with D perhaps TRBD2 (6 bases). This CDR3 has 15 residues. Germline-derived CDR1 and CDR2 are SNHLY and FYNNEI. V lost 7 bases, J lost 4 bases, and 16 bases lay in between. The CDR3 DNA reads as TGTGCCAGCAAACTACCGGGAGCGGGCACCGGGGAGCTGTTTTTT. Amino acids: CASKLPGAGTGELFF.

This clone was picked up one time. V is TRBV5-1 and J is TRBJ2-1, with 8 bases matching TRBD2. The CDR3 spans 15 residues. Trimming cost V 0 bases and J 4 bases; bases outside gene matches: 3. Germline lookup yields CDR1 SGHRS and CDR2 YFSETQ. The CDR3 region has the DNA TGCGCCAGCAGCTTGGGGGGACTAGAATACAATGAGCAGTTCTTC. It yields the protein CASSLGGLEYNEQFF. Looking up the rest from reference TRBV5-1 and TRBJ2-1 gives the full variable domain: KAGVTQTPRYLIKTRGQQVTLSCSPISGHRSVSWYQQTPGQGLQFLFEYFSETQRNKGNFPGRFSGRQFSNSRSEMNVSTLELGDSALYLCASSLGGLEYNEQFFGPGTRLTVL.

The chain has TRBV21-1 and TRBJ2-2; the table's D call, TRBD1, was not checked against the DNA. TRBV21-1 is listed as a pseudogene. The CDR3 loop spans 16 amino acids. Here the CDR3 reads CASKAGMEVNTGELFF. DNA of the CDR3: TGTGCCAGCAAGGCAGGGATGGAAGTCAACACCGGGGAGCTGTTTTTT.

The chain combines TRBV10-1 with TRBJ2-7, with 7 bases fitting TRBD2. CDR1 and CDR2 (germline): WNHNN, SYGVQD (reference sequence). Germline trimming cut 4 bases from V and 7 bases from J; bases unmatched to any gene: 13. This CDR3 is 15 amino acids long. This CDR3 reads CASSVSGTSRDEQYF. DNA of the CDR3: TGCGCCAGCAGTGTAAGCGGGACTTCGAGGGATGAGCAGTACTTC.

The chain recombines TRBV5-1 with TRBJ1-1, with D unclear. This CDR3 spans 14 amino acids. The germline gives CDR1 SGHRS, CDR2 YFSETQ. The V gene lost 4 bases and the J gene lost 1 base, with 11 bases spanning the gap. The CDR3 loop is CASSLNPGNTEAFF. The CDR3 DNA reads TGCGCCAGCAGCCTCAACCCAGGGAACACTGAAGCTTTCTTT.

This clone occurred a few times. The chain couples TRBV5-1 to TRBJ1-1; maybe TRBD1 (6 bases). V lost 1 base and J lost 4, with 11 bases in between. This CDR3 is 14 amino acids long. Germline CDR1 SGHRS, CDR2 YFSETQ. CDR3 nucleotides: TGCGCCAGCAGCTTGCAGGGGCTTATCACTGAAGCTTTCTTT. Residues: CASSLQGLITEAFF.

Here the CDR3 reads CASSSHQGDPNQPQHF. CDR3 DNA sequence: TGTGCCAGCAGTTCCCACCAGGGGGATCCTAATCAGCCCCAGCATTTT. The chain is built from TRBV28 and TRBJ1-5, with 7 bases matching TRBD1. With V trimmed by 4 bases and J by 4 bases, 10 bases remained unmatched. Germline CDR1 and CDR2: MDHEN and SYDVKM. The CDR3 covers 16 residues. Based on the CDR3 plus reference TRBV28 and TRBJ1-5, the full variable domain is DVKVTQSSRYLVKRTGEKVFLECVQDMDHENMFWYRQDPGLGLRLIYFSYDVKMKEKGDIPEGYSVSREKKERFSLILESASTNQTSMYLCASSSHQGDPNQPQHFGDGTRLSIL.

The chain is built from TRBV18 and TRBJ1-2; no clear D gene. In germline, CDR1 is KGHSH, CDR2 LQKENI. This CDR3 has 13 residues. V lost 0 bases to trimming and J lost 6 bases, with 8 bases between them. CDR3 DNA sequence: TGTGCCAGCTCACCACCGACAACCCATGGCTACACCTTC. Its protein is CASSPPTTHGYTF.

The gene calls are TRBV6-6 and TRBJ2-3; weak D call: TRBD1 (6 bases). The CDR3 spans 13 residues. CDR1 is MNHNY, CDR2 SVGAGI, per germline (reference sequence). Between the trimmed V and J ends, which lost 2 bases and 7 bases, there was a span of 10 bases. The CDR3 DNA reads TGTGCCAGCAGTTACGACAGGCAACATACGCAGTATTTT. It specifies CASSYDRQHTQYF.

This clone occurred once. Other DNA sequences in the same sample also yield this CDR3. The chain combines TRBV19 with TRBJ2-2, with 11 bases that match TRBD1. Germline CDR1 LNHDA, CDR2 SQIVND (reference sequence). The trim removed 3 bases at V and 3 bases at J, leaving 3 bases unmatched. The CDR3 consists of 16 residues. The CDR3: CASSIGTGGDTGELFF. The CDR3 bases are TGTGCCAGTAGTATTGGGACAGGGGGGGACACCGGGGAGCTGTTTTTT.

The chain is built from TRBV6-5 and TRBJ1-2; possibly TRBD1 for D (6 bases). The ends were cut back, 5 bases at V and 0 bases at J, with 10 bases in the middle. Germline V gene sequence: CDR1 MNHEY, CDR2 SVGAGI. This CDR3 is 14 amino acids long. CDR3 loop: CASSGGGTNYGYTF. CDR3 in DNA: TGTGCCAGCAGTGGGGGGGGCACTAACTATGGCTACACCTTC.

The chain joins TRBV28 to TRBJ1-5, with unresolved D. The CDR3 runs 14 residues. Looked up from germline, CDR1 is MDHEN and CDR2 is SYDVKM. Trimming cost V 5 bases and J 0 bases, with 8 bases left between them. CDR3 loop: CASSPIYSNQPQHF. The CDR3 nucleotides read TGTGCCAGCAGTCCCATCTATAGCAATCAGCCCCAGCATTTT.

This rearrangement joins TRBV4-2 to TRBJ1-3; D is possibly TRBD1 (5 bases). The V end was cut by 0 bases, the J end by 0 bases, with 6 bases between. Looked up from germline, CDR1 is LGHNA and CDR2 is YNFKEQ. The CDR3 has 15 amino acids. This chain's CDR3 is CASSQDRDSGNTIYF. CDR3 nucleotide sequence: TGTGCCAGCAGCCAAGACAGGGACTCTGGAAACACCATATATTTT.